The clone carrying this TCR beta chain has only one observation. Its target is unknown. Assay used: immunoSEQ multiplex PCR; TCRdb lists only in-frame clones, some missing. The sample consists of about 99,000 clones, nearly 95% of them appearing once. This record comes from a study of siplizumab effects on memory and regulatory T cells. Findings of the study overall: No more than a minor fraction of alloreactive clones could be traced back to unstimulated subsets. For mappable alloreactive CD4+ clones, the mean Treg-derived fraction was 68.8% with siplizumab and under 35% in controls.

Per germline, CDR1 ENHRY and CDR2 SYGVKD. CDR3 length equals 13 residues. V shed 4 bases and J shed 11 bases, with 12 bases lying between them. This TCR derives from a human donor in good health. The chain combines TRBV10-3 with TRBJ1-6, with D unresolved. The specimen sequenced was Tregs sorted from blood. In DNA form, the CDR3 reads TGTGCCATCAGTGTCGATACTTACACACCCCTCCACTTT. It codes for CAISVDTYTPLHF.